This T cell receptor (beta chain) was observed in a study of control samples from healthy donors and cancer patients. Trimming stripped 7 bases from V and 0 bases from J, with 13 bases between. The CDR3 totals 16 residues. Germline CDR1 reads SNHLY; CDR2 reads FYNNEI. TCRdb keeps only in-frame clones here, not all; method: immunoSEQ multiplex PCR. This repertoire shows 120,000 or so clones, roughly 84% found once; its top ten account for approximately 9%. This clone appeared a single time. The material sequenced was blood. The rearrangement uses TRBV2 and TRBJ2-6; D tentatively fits TRBD1 or TRBD2 (5 bases each). This receptor was obtained from a man aged 35 to 55 in good health. The CDR3 coding sequence is TGTGCCAGCATTAGGGACGTGCACTCTGGGGCCAACGTCCTGACTTTC. Translating gives CASIRDVHSGANVLTF.